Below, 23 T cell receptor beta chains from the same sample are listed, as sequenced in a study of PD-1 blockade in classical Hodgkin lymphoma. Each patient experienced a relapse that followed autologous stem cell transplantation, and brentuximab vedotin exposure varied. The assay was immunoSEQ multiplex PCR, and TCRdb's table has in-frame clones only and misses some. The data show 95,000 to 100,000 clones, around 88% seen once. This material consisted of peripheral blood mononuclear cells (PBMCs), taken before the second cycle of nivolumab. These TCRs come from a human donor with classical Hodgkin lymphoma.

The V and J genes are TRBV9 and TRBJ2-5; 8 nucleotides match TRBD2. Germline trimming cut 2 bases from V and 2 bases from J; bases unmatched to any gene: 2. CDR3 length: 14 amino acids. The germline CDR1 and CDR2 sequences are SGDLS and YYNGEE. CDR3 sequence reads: CASSVTSDQETQYF. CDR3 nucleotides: TGTGCCAGCAGCGTGACTAGCGATCAAGAGACCCAGTACTTC. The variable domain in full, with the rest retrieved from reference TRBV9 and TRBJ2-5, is DSGVTQTPKHLITATGQRVTLRCSPRSGDLSVYWYQQSLDQGLQFLIQYYNGEERAKGNILERFSAQQFPDLHSELNLSSLELGDSALYFCASSVTSDQETQYFGPGTRLLVL.

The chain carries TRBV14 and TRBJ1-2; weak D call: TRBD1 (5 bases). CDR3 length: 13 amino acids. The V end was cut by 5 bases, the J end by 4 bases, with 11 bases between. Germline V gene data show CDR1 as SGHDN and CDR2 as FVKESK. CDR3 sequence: CASSRAGRYGYTF. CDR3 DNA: TGTGCCAGCAGCAGGGCAGGGCGCTATGGCTACACCTTC. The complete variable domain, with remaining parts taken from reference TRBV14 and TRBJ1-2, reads EAGVTQFPSHSVIEKGQTVTLRCDPISGHDNLYWYRRVMGKEIKFLLHFVKESKQDESGMPNNRFLAERTGGTYSTLKVQPAELEDSGVYFCASSRAGRYGYTFGSGTRLTVV.

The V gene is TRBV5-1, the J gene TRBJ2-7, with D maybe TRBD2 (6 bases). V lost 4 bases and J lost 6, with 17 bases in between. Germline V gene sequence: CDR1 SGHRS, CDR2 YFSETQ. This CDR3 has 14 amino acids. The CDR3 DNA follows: TGCGCCAGCAGCCCCCCGGGGGTCCCTGGCGAGCAGTACTTC. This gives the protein CASSPPGVPGEQYF.

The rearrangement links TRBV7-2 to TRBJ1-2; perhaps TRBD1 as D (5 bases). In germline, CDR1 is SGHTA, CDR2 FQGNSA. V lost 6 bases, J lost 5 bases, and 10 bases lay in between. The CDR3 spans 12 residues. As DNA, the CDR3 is TGTGCCAGCAGTCTCGACAGTTATGGCTACACCTTC. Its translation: CASSLDSYGYTF.

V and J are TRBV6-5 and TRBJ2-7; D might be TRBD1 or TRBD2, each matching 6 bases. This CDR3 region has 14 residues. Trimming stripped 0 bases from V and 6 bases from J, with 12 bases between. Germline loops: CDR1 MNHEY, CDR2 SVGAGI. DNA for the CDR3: TGTGCCAGCAGTTACTCGAGGGGGGCGGGCGAGCAGTACTTC. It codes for CASSYSRGAGEQYF.

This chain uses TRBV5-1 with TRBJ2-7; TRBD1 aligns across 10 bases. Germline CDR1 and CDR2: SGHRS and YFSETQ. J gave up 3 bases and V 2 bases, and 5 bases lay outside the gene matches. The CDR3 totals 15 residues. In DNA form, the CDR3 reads TGCGCCAGCAGCTTTGAGGACAGGGGGATCTACGAGCAGTACTTC. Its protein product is CASSFEDRGIYEQYF.

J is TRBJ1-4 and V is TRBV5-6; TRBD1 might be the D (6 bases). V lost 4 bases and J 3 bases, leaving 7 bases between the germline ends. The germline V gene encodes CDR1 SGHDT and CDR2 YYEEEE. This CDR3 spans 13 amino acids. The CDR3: CASSGGANEKLFF. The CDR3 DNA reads TGTGCCAGCAGCGGGGGCGCTAATGAAAAACTGTTTTTT.

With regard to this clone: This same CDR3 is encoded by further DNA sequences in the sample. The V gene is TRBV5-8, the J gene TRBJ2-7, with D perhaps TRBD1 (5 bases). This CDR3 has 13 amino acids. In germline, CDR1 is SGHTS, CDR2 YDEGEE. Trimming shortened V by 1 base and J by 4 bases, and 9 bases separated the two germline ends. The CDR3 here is CASSLQGSYEQYF. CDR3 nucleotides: TGTGCCAGCAGCTTGCAGGGTTCATACGAGCAGTACTTC. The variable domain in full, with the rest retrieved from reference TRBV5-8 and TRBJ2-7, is EAGVTQSPTHLIKTRGQQATLRCSPISGHTSVYWYQQALGLGLQFLLWYDEGEERNRGNFPPRFSGRQFPNYSSELNVNALELEDSALYLCASSLQGSYEQYFGPGTRLTVT.

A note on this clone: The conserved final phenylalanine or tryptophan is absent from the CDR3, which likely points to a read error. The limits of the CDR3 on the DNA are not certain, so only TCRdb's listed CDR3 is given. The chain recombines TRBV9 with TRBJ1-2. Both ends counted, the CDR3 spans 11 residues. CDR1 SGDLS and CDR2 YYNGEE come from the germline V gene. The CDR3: CASSRRGVSNS.

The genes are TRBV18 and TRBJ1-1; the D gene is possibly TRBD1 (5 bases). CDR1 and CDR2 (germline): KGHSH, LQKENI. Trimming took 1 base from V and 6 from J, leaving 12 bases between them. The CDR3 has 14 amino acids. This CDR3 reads CASSPRQYPSEAFF. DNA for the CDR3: TGTGCCAGCTCACCACGACAGTACCCCTCTGAAGCTTTCTTT.

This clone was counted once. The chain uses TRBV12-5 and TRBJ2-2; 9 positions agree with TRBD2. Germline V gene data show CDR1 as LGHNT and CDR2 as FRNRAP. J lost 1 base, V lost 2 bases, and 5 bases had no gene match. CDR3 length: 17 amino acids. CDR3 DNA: TGTGCTAGTGGTTTGATTGTAGCGGGGGTGAACACCGGGGAGCTGTTTTTT. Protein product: CASGLIVAGVNTGELFF. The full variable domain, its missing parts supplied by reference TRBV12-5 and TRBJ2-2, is DARVTQTPRHKVTEMGQEVTMRCQPILGHNTVFWYRQTMMQGLELLAYFRNRAPLDDSGMPKDRFSAEMPDATLATLKIQPSEPRDSAVYFCASGLIVAGVNTGELFFGEGSRLTVL.

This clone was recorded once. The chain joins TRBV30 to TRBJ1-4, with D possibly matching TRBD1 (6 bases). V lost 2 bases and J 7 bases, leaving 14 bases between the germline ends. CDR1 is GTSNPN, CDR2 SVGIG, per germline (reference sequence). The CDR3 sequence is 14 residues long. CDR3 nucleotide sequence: TGTGCCTGGAGTCCCGGCAGGACAGCTGAAAAACTGTTTTTT. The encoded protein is CAWSPGRTAEKLFF.

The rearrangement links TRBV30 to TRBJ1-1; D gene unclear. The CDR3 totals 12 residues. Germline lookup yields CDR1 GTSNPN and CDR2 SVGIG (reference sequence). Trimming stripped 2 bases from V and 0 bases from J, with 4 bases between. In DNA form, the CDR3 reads TGTGCCTGGAGTTACATGAACACTGAAGCTTTCTTT. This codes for CAWSYMNTEAFF.

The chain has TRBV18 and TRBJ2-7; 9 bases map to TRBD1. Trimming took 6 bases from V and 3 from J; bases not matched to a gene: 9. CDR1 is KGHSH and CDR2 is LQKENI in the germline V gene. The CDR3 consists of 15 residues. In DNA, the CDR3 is TGTGCCAGCTCGTACACTCCGGGACAGGGCTACGAGCAGTACTTC. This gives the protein CASSYTPGQGYEQYF.

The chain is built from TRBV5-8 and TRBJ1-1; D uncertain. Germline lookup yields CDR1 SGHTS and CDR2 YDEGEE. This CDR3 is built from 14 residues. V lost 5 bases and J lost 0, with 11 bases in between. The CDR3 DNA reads TGTGCCAGCAGACCGGGCTGGTTGAACACTGAAGCTTTCTTT. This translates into CASRPGWLNTEAFF.

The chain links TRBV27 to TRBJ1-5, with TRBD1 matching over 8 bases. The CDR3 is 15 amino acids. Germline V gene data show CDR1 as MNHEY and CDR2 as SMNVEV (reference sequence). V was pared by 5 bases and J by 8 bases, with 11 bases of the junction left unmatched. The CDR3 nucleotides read TGTGCCAGCAGTCCCAGGGACAGGCAAATAGAGCCCCAGCATTTT. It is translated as CASSPRDRQIEPQHF.

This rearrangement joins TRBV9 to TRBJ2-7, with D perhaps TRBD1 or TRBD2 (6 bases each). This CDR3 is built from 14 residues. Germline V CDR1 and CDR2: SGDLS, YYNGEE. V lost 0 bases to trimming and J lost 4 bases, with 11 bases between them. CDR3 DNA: TGTGCCAGCAGCGTAGACCAGGGGAGGTACGAGCAGTACTTC. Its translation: CASSVDQGRYEQYF.

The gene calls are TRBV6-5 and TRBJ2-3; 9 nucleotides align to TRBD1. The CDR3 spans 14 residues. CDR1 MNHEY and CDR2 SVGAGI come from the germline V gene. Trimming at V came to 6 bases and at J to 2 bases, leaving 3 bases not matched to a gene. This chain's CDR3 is CASSRTGVTDTQYF. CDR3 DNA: TGTGCCAGCAGCCGGACAGGGGTCACAGATACGCAGTATTTT.

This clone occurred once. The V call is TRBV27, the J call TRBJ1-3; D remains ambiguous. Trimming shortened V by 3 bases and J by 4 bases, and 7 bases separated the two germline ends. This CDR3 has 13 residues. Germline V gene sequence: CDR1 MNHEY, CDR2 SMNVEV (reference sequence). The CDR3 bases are TGTGCCAGCAGTTTCAGGAGCGGAAACACCATATATTTT. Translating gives CASSFRSGNTIYF.

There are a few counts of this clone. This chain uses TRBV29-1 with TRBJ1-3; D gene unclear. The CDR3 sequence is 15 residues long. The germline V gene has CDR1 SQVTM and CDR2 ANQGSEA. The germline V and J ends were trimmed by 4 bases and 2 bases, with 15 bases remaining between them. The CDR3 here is CSVVTQNSPGNTIYF. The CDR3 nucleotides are TGCAGCGTTGTTACGCAGAATAGCCCTGGAAACACCATATATTTT.

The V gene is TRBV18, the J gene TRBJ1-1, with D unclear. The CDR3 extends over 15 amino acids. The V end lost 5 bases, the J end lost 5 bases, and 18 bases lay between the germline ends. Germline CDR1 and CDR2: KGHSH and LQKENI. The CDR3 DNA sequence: TGTGCCAGCTCAGGGAGTTGGGGAGAAGATACTGAAGCTTTCTTT. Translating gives CASSGSWGEDTEAFF.

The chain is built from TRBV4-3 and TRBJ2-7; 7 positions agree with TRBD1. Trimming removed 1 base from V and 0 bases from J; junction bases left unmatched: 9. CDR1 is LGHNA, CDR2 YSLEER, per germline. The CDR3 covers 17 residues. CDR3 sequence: CASSQGQGLLSSYEQYF. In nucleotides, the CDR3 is TGCGCCAGCAGCCAAGGACAGGGTTTGCTAAGCTCCTACGAGCAGTACTTC.

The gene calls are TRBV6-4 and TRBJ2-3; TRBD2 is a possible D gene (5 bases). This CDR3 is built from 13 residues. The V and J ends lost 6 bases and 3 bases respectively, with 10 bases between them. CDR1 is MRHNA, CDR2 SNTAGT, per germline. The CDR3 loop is CASRTEVTDTQYF. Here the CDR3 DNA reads TGTGCCAGCAGAACGGAGGTGACAGATACGCAGTATTTT.